This T cell receptor beta chain was captured by sequencing in a study of shared clonotypes between healthy human individuals. About the study: Every donor yielded three CD4 naive, three CD4 memory, two CD8 naive and one CD8 memory plate. Overall study results and limits: Of the naive CD4 clonotypes, 4% to 5% were shared across a few donors. Donor clonotype sharing was expected to depend on sequencing depth.

Comments on this clone: Its antigen is not identified.

The CDR3 totals 18 residues. V was clipped by 3 bases and J by 1 base; unmatched bases: 14. Germline V gene lookup returns CDR1 KGHSH and CDR2 LQKENI. The authors ran the assay at deep level. Produced via immunoSEQ multiplex PCR; TCRdb's table is partial and in-frame only. The table includes some 680,000 clones, 73% detected once. The genes are TRBV18 and TRBJ1-2; 7 bases line up with TRBD1. This clonotype was sampled from a woman aged 25 to 39 in good health. Sequences were obtained from memory CD4+ T cells sorted from blood. Subset defined: CD45RA-negative fraction. The CDR3 DNA is TGTGCCAGCTCACCGCGAACTCCAACGACAGGGATTAACTATGGCTACACCTTC. Translated: CASSPRTPTTGINYGYTF.